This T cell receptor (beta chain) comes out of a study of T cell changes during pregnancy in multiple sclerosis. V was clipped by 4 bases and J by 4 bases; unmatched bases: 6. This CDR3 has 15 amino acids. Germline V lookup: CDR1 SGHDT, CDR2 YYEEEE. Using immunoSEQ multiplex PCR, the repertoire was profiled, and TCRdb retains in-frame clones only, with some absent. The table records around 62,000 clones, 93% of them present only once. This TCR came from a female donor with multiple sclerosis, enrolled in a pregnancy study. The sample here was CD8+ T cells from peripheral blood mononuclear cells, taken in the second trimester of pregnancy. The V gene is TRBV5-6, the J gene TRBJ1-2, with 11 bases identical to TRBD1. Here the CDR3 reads CASSGRDRGFYGYTF. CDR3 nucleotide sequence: TGTGCCAGCAGCGGCCGGGACAGGGGGTTCTATGGCTACACCTTC.